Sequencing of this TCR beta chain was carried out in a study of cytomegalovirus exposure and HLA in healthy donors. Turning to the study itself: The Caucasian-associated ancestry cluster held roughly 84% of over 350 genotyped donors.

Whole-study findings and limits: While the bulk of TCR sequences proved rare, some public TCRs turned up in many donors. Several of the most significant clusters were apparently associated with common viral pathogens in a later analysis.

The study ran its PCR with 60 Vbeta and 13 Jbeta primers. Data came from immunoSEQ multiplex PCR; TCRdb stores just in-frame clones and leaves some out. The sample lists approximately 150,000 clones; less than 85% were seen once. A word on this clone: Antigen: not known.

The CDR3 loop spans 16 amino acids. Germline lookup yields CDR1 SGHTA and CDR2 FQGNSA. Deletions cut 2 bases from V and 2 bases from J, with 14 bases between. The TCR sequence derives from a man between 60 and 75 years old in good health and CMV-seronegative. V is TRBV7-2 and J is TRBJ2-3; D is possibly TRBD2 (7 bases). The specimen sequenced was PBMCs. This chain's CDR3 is CASSLTGGFFTDTQYF. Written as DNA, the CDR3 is TGTGCCAGCAGCTTAACGGGGGGCTTTTTCACAGATACGCAGTATTTT.